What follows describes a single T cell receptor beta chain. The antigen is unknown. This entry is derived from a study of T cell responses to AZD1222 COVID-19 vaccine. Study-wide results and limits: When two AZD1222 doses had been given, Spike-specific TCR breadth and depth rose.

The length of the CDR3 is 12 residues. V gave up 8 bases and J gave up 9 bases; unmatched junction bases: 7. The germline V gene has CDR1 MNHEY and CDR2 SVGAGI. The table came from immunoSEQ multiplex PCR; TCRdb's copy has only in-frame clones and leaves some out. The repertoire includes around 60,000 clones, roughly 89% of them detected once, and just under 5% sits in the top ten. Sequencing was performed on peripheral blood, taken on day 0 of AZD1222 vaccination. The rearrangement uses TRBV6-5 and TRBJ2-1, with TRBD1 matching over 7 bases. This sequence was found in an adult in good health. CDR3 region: CASSSQGVEQFF. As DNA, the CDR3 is TGTGCCAGCTCCTCCCAGGGGGTTGAGCAGTTCTTC.